These 18 T cell receptor beta chains were sequenced from one sample in a study of tumor and adjacent non-tumor tissue in lung cancer. TCRbeta libraries were built with three rounds of nested PCR, modified from ARM-PCR. From the multiplex PCR reads, TCRdb called clonotypes with MiXCR, one entry per CDR3 protein. Found here are about 90,000 distinct CDR3 sequences, 76% of them singletons; the top ten hold roughly a fifth. The template was RNA from unsorted bulk tissue. The normal lung tissue was taken more than 3 cm from the tumor edge. The sample comprised distant non-tumor lung tissue. The source is a woman aged 45-65 years with non-small cell lung cancer.

In regard to this clonotype: The CDR3 end shows no conserved phenylalanine or tryptophan, and so a read error is likely. V is TRBV11-2 and J is TRBJ2-6; D is ambiguous. V was pared by 6 bases and J by 1 base, with 7 bases between. The CDR3 extends over 14 amino acids. Per the germline V gene, CDR1 is SGHAT and CDR2 is FQNNGV. The CDR3 spells CASSLNSGANVLTL. The CDR3 DNA follows: TGTGCCAGCAGTCTTAATTCTGGGGCCAACGTCCTGACTTTA.

V gene TRBV4-2 combines with J gene TRBJ1-2; TRBD1 is a possible D gene (5 bases). The CDR3 is made up of 13 amino acids. Germline V CDR1 and CDR2: LGHNA, YNFKEQ. CDR3 coding DNA: TGTAGCAGCAGCCAAGAAGGCAGGGATGGCTACACCTTC. It codes for CSSSQEGRDGYTF.

To note about this clonotype: One end of the junction fails to match germline, which may point to a read error. The chain joins TRBV12-3 or TRBV12-4 to TRBJ2-7; TRBD2 might be the D (6 bases). The CDR3 is 15 residues long. CDR3 loop: CASSKTTNGRYEQYF. DNA of the CDR3: TGTGCTAGCAGTAAAACGACTAACGGGAGATACGAGCAGTACTTC.

Points on this clonotype: The junction departs from germline at one end; a sequencing error may be responsible. The rearrangement uses TRBV6-5 and TRBJ1-1; no clear D. The germline V gene encodes CDR1 MNHEY and CDR2 SVGAGI. The CDR3 is 15 residues long. CDR3 sequence reads: CASSDPMRQNTEAFF. CDR3 in DNA: TGTGCTAGCAGCGACCCAATGAGACAGAACACTGAAGCTTTCTTT.

The chain uses TRBV6-6 and TRBJ2-3; a possible D gene is TRBD1 (5 bases). CDR1 is MNHNY and CDR2 is SVGAGI in the germline V gene (reference sequence). The CDR3 length is 14 residues. V shed 8 bases and J shed 6 bases, with 18 bases lying between them. The DNA of the CDR3 is TGTGCCAGCTCCAAAGACAGTACCACTGATACGCAGTATTTT. Encoded protein: CASSKDSTTDTQYF.

About this clonotype itself: One junction end does not reproduce the germline sequence, and a read error may be involved. V is TRBV20-1 and J is TRBJ2-3, with no clear D. Germline CDR1 reads DFQATT; CDR2 reads SNEGSKA (reference sequence). The CDR3 is 15 residues long. DNA for the CDR3: TGCAGTGTTAGAGATGGAACCGACTTCACAGACACGCAGTATTTT. Encoded protein: CSVRDGTDFTDTQYF.

This clonotype was seen only a few times. As DNA, the CDR3 is TGCGCCAGCAGCATACCAGCGGGAAGGGACAATGAGCAGTTCTTC. Its protein product is CASSIPAGRDNEQFF. This chain uses TRBV5-1 with TRBJ2-1, with 7 bases lining up with TRBD2. Germline lookup yields CDR1 SGHRS and CDR2 YFSETQ. The CDR3 has 15 amino acids. After removal of 4 bases from V and 5 bases from J, the junction contained 9 bases not matched to a gene.

Details on this clonotype: Germline is not matched at one junction end, which may reflect a read error. V usage is TRBV29-1 and J usage is TRBJ2-6; tentatively, D is TRBD2 (6 bases). Germline CDR1 is SQVTM and CDR2 is ANQGSEA. The CDR3 sequence is 19 residues long. The CDR3 region is CSVVPVVDIRDSGAYVLTF. CDR3 sequence (DNA): TGCAGCGTTGTCCCCGTTGTAGACATCAGGGACTCTGGGGCCTACGTCCTGACTTTC.

The genes are TRBV7-9 and TRBJ2-6; 10 nucleotides agree with TRBD2. The germline gives CDR1 SEHNR, CDR2 FQNEAQ (reference sequence). Trimming took 6 bases from V and 18 from J; bases not matched to a gene: 23. The CDR3 length is 17 residues. The CDR3 region has the DNA TGTGCCAGCAGTACGCCGACTAGCGGGCCTGGGGCCAACTTCCCGACTTTC. Protein: CASSTPTSGPGANFPTF.

This chain uses TRBV6-1 with TRBJ1-4; D is ambiguous. Between the trimmed V and J ends, which lost 3 bases and 8 bases, there was a span of 13 bases. The CDR3 is 14 residues long. The germline gives CDR1 MNHNS, CDR2 SASEGT. CDR3 in DNA: TGTGCCAGCAGTGAGGACGGGCGATACGAAAAACTGTTTTTT. This translates into CASSEDGRYEKLFF.

As regards this clonotype: Because the CDR3 is missing its conserved closing phenylalanine or tryptophan, this is likely a read error. DNA for the CDR3: TGCGCTAGCAGCCTAGATTCCGGGTGGGGTCGCGGTTTCCACAATGAGCAGTTCTTA. Protein sequence: CASSLDSGWGRGFHNEQFL. V usage is TRBV4-1 and J usage is TRBJ2-1; D is uncertain. Germline V lookup: CDR1 MGHRA, CDR2 YSYEKL. This CDR3 region has 19 residues.

On this clonotype itself: Likely a read error: the CDR3 ends without its conserved phenylalanine or tryptophan. The rearrangement joins TRBV11-2 to TRBJ2-1, with TRBD1 matching over 7 bases. V shed 4 bases, J shed 9 bases, and the junction held 15 bases outside the gene matches. The germline gives CDR1 SGHAT, CDR2 FQNNGV. The CDR3 extends over 16 amino acids. The CDR3 region is CASSSEPGQRFTEQFL. The CDR3, as DNA: TGTGCCAGCAGCTCGGAACCGGGACAGAGATTCACTGAGCAGTTCTTA.

Note on this clonotype: Germline is not matched at one junction end, which may reflect a read error. The rearrangement joins TRBV6-9 to TRBJ2-7; D is ambiguous. This CDR3 region has 9 residues. Germline V CDR1 and CDR2: MNHGY, SVAAGI. CDR3 nucleotide sequence: TGTGTCAGCATGTACGAGCAGTACTTC. It translates to CVSMYEQYF.

To note about this clonotype: The final CDR3 position lacks the conserved phenylalanine or tryptophan, pointing to a likely read error. The chain recombines TRBV4-1 with TRBJ2-1; D is uncertain. CDR3 size: 16 residues. With 1 base removed from V and 2 bases from J, the gap between germline ends came to 12 bases. Germline-derived CDR1 and CDR2 are MGHRA and YSYEKL. CDR3 nucleotide sequence: TGCGCCAGCAGCCAAGGACACCTTGAGACCTACAATGAGCAGTTCTTA. Translating gives CASSQGHLETYNEQFL.

Concerning this clonotype: At one end the junction does not follow the germline gene, possibly because of a read error. This chain connects TRBV5-6 to TRBJ2-3; D call uncertain. This CDR3 contains 14 residues. Per germline, CDR1 SGHDT and CDR2 YYEEEE. The chain's CDR3 is CTSSLSDILNTQYF. CDR3 DNA sequence: TGTACCAGCAGCTTGAGCGACATCTTAAATACGCAGTATTTT.

With regard to this clonotype: Possible read error: a much larger clone is one base away. This rearrangement joins TRBV5-1 to TRBJ2-1; no clear D gene. Germline CDR1 is SGHRS and CDR2 is YFSETQ. This CDR3 comprises 17 residues. CDR3 DNA: TGCGCCAGCAGACCTTCCTCGGGCCCCTCCTCCTACAATGTGCAGTTCTTC. Residues: CASRPSSGPSSYNVQFF.

Remarks on this clonotype: One end of the junction does not line up with germline, which may come from a read error. This chain uses TRBV12-3 or TRBV12-4 with TRBJ2-2, with D perhaps matching TRBD1 (6 bases). This CDR3 has 16 residues. CDR3 sequence (DNA): TGTGCCAGCAGTTTGGGGAGAGGGACAAACAACGGGGAGCTGTTTTTT. It specifies CASSLGRGTNNGELFF.

In this sample, this clonotype is medium-sized. This chain's CDR3 is CPGDQAIYEQYF. The CDR3 DNA follows: TGCCCGGGAGATCAAGCAATCTACGAGCAGTACTTC. The chain joins TRBV29-1 to TRBJ2-7, with TRBD2 as a possible D gene (6 bases). Germline-derived CDR1 and CDR2 are SQVTM and ANQGSEA. The length of the CDR3 is 12 residues.